This is a list of T cell receptor beta chains from one sample in a study of blood T cell repertoires in COVID-19. Profiling relied on immunoSEQ multiplex PCR, and the TCRdb table lists in-frame clones only, not all of them. This table has a few hundred thousand clones, more than 85% appearing once. The source material was PBMCs or T cells enriched from blood (not recorded which). These receptors originate from a woman aged 25 to 45 who had recovered from COVID-19. Both conserved end residues are part of each CDR3. The order of the fields is D gene, J gene, clone size, V gene, CDR3 protein, CDR3 DNA. D genes are given only for firm matches. Size values are once, few and many counts, or a class for expanded clones, and some rows have none.

d_call: TRBD1; j_call: TRBJ1-1; clone_size: -; v_call: TRBV6-5; cdr3_aa: CASSLTGEATEAFF; cdr3_nt: TGTGCCAGCAGTTTGACAGGGGAGGCCACTGAAGCTTTCTTT
d_call: TRBD1; j_call: TRBJ1-5; clone_size: -; v_call: TRBV6-5; cdr3_aa: CASRRGQGANQPQHF; cdr3_nt: TGTGCCAGCAGGCGAGGACAGGGTGCCAATCAGCCCCAGCATTTT
d_call: -; j_call: TRBJ1-4; clone_size: -; v_call: TRBV29-1; cdr3_aa: CSVEDNTSGPRSELFF; cdr3_nt: TGCAGCGTTGAAGATAACACCTCCGGCCCTAGGTCGGAACTGTTTTTT
d_call: -; j_call: TRBJ1-5; clone_size: -; v_call: TRBV6-6; cdr3_aa: CASSYIVQGSNQPQHF; cdr3_nt: TGTGCCAGCAGTTATATAGTCCAGGGCAGCAATCAGCCCCAGCATTTT
d_call: TRBD1; j_call: TRBJ1-2; clone_size: -; v_call: TRBV28; cdr3_aa: CASSLVRAGGLYGYTF; cdr3_nt: TGTGCCAGCAGTTTGGTGCGGGCAGGGGGCCTTTATGGCTACACCTTC
d_call: -; j_call: TRBJ2-3; clone_size: -; v_call: TRBV9; cdr3_aa: CASSQGASGVTDTQYF; cdr3_nt: TGTGCCAGCAGCCAGGGGGCTAGCGGGGTCACAGATACGCAGTATTTT
d_call: TRBD1; j_call: TRBJ1-1; clone_size: -; v_call: TRBV18; cdr3_aa: CASSPGTGVDTEAFF; cdr3_nt: TGTGCCAGCTCACCCGGGACAGGGGTGGACACTGAAGCTTTCTTT
d_call: TRBD1; j_call: TRBJ2-4; clone_size: -; v_call: TRBV6-1; cdr3_aa: CASSEDRGWGYF; cdr3_nt: TGTGCCAGCAGTGAGGACAGGGGGTGGGGGTACTTC
d_call: -; j_call: TRBJ2-2; clone_size: once; v_call: TRBV5-1; cdr3_aa: CASSLGVRADTGELFF; cdr3_nt: TGCGCCAGCAGCTTGGGTGTCAGGGCGGACACCGGGGAGCTGTTTTTT
d_call: TRBD2; j_call: TRBJ2-3; clone_size: -; v_call: TRBV27; cdr3_aa: CASSPWTSGTDTQYF; cdr3_nt: TGTGCCAGCAGTCCCTGGACTAGCGGGACAGATACGCAGTATTTT
d_call: -; j_call: TRBJ1-6; clone_size: -; v_call: TRBV28; cdr3_aa: CASRRRQSKYNSPLHF; cdr3_nt: TGTGCCAGCAGGAGGAGGCAGTCAAAATATAATTCACCCCTCCACTTT
d_call: -; j_call: TRBJ2-7; clone_size: -; v_call: TRBV6-6; cdr3_aa: CASSYSIPSVQYF; cdr3_nt: TGTGCCAGCAGTTACTCGATCCCCAGCGTGCAGTACTTC
d_call: TRBD1; j_call: TRBJ1-2; clone_size: -; v_call: TRBV6-5; cdr3_aa: CASRRTGGGYGYTF; cdr3_nt: TGTGCCAGCAGAAGAACAGGGGGTGGATATGGCTACACCTTC
d_call: TRBD2; j_call: TRBJ2-5; clone_size: -; v_call: TRBV4-1; cdr3_aa: CASRRLAGGETQYF; cdr3_nt: TGCGCCAGCAGAAGACTAGCGGGGGGAGAGACCCAGTACTTC
d_call: -; j_call: TRBJ1-5; clone_size: -; v_call: TRBV4-2; cdr3_aa: CASSQDRSGWDQPQHF; cdr3_nt: TGTGCCAGCAGCCAAGATCGATCAGGGTGGGATCAGCCCCAGCATTTT
d_call: TRBD2; j_call: TRBJ2-3; clone_size: -; v_call: TRBV18; cdr3_aa: CASSPRTTSGGATDTQYF; cdr3_nt: TGTGCCAGCTCACCCCGAACCACTAGCGGGGGGGCCACAGATACGCAGTATTTT
d_call: TRBD1; j_call: TRBJ1-2; clone_size: -; v_call: TRBV7-9; cdr3_aa: CASSRQGLTNYGYTF; cdr3_nt: TGTGCCAGCAGTCGACAGGGGTTAACTAACTATGGCTACACCTTC
d_call: -; j_call: TRBJ1-1; clone_size: -; v_call: TRBV5-1; cdr3_aa: CASSGLGRDTEAFF; cdr3_nt: TGCGCCAGCAGCGGACTCGGACGGGACACTGAAGCTTTCTTT
d_call: TRBD1; j_call: TRBJ1-1; clone_size: -; v_call: TRBV28; cdr3_aa: CASSFQQGAFEAFF; cdr3_nt: TGTGCCAGCAGTTTTCAACAGGGGGCTTTTGAAGCTTTCTTT
d_call: -; j_call: TRBJ1-3; clone_size: -; v_call: TRBV10-3; cdr3_aa: CAISEETEGNTIYF; cdr3_nt: TGTGCCATCAGTGAGGAGACAGAAGGAAACACCATATATTTT
d_call: TRBD1; j_call: TRBJ2-7; clone_size: -; v_call: TRBV7-2; cdr3_aa: CASSLRGRTSSEQYF; cdr3_nt: TGTGCCAGCAGCCTCAGGGGGCGTACTTCGTCCGAGCAGTACTTC
d_call: -; j_call: TRBJ2-2; clone_size: -; v_call: TRBV5-4; cdr3_aa: CASRPRRAGGELFF; cdr3_nt: TGTGCCAGCAGGCCCCGGAGGGCGGGCGGGGAGCTGTTTTTT
d_call: -; j_call: TRBJ1-1; clone_size: -; v_call: TRBV13; cdr3_aa: CASSSQPSTGVAEAFF; cdr3_nt: TGTGCCAGCAGCTCACAACCATCGACAGGCGTAGCTGAAGCTTTCTTT